A selection of T cell receptor beta chains follows, all from one sample in a study of lymphopenia after photon versus proton radiotherapy. Sequencing used immunoSEQ multiplex PCR; TCRdb keeps in-frame clones, though not all of them. This table holds about 12,000 clones, around 89% found once. This specimen was peripheral blood, taken from a patient treated with photon-based radiotherapy. The receptors were gathered from a man aged 60 to 69 with pancreatic cancer. Both conserved end residues are trimmed from each CDR3. D genes are given only for firm matches.

J | D | V | CDR3
TRBJ1-2 | - | TRBV27 | ASSAGYGYT
TRBJ1-1 | TRBD1 | TRBV6-1 | ASSKQGDTEAF
TRBJ2-2 | TRBD1 | TRBV7-7 | ASSRTGTGTGELF
TRBJ1-2 | - | TRBV9 | ASSVGQKKGYT
TRBJ1-2 | TRBD1 | TRBV6-1 | ASILSTGDGYT
TRBJ1-5 | TRBD1 | TRBV7-9 | ASSPGGAQPQH
TRBJ2-1 | - | TRBV29-1 | SVEAPAVHNEQF
TRBJ2-2 | TRBD1 | TRBV27 | ASSFLDRVKGGELF
TRBJ2-7 | TRBD1 | TRBV6-1 | ASTPGQITFYEQY
TRBJ2-3 | - | TRBV9 | ASSVGGGQAGDTQY